These 8 T cell receptor beta chains originate from one sample sequenced in a study of blood T cell repertoires in COVID-19. TCRdb's copy holds only in-frame clones and misses some; the assay was immunoSEQ multiplex PCR. The repertoire consists of 90,000 to 120,000 clones, with approximately 80% occurring once and the leading ten covering under 5.5%. The sequenced sample consisted of peripheral blood. The origin of the receptors is a man in his fifties or sixties with acute or convalescent COVID-19.

The rearrangement links TRBV30 to TRBJ2-3; the match to TRBD2 covers 8 bases. The V gene's germline CDR1 is GTSNPN and CDR2 SVGIG (reference sequence). The CDR3 has 12 amino acids. CDR3 nucleotides: TGTGCGGGGCGGGAGGATGGAGATACGCAGTATTTT. Translated: CAGREDGDTQYF.

This chain links TRBV3-1 (or the pseudogene TRBV3-2) with TRBJ2-1, with TRBD2 identical over 7 bases. V gave up 1 base and J gave up 5 bases; unmatched junction bases: 8. The CDR3 contains 16 residues. Germline loops: CDR1 LGHDT, CDR2 YNNKEL (reference sequence). The CDR3 DNA follows: TGTGCCAGCAGCCAAGGTTTGGCTAGCGGAAACAATGAGCAGTTCTTC. It encodes CASSQGLASGNNEQFF.

There are a few counts of this clone. The chain links TRBV7-2 to TRBJ2-7, with 9 bases that match TRBD2. CDR3 length: 16 amino acids. V dropped 1 base and J dropped 3; count of bases not matched to a gene: 7. Germline assignment: CDR1 SGHTA and CDR2 FQGNSA. For the CDR3, the DNA is TGTGCCAGCAGCTTAGGTTTAGAAGCGGGAGGCTACGAGCAGTACTTC. It specifies CASSLGLEAGGYEQYF.

The V and J genes are TRBV5-1 and TRBJ2-1; TRBD2 aligns across 16 bases. Looked up from germline, CDR1 is SGHRS and CDR2 is YFSETQ. The CDR3 covers 17 residues. V trimming: 4 bases; J trimming: 5 bases; junction bases outside the gene matches: 6. The CDR3: CASSPGTSGGADNEQFF. Here the CDR3 DNA reads TGCGCCAGCAGCCCCGGGACTAGCGGGGGGGCCGACAATGAGCAGTTCTTC.

There are a few counts of this clone. The chain has TRBV5-4 and TRBJ1-1, with TRBD1 matching over 9 bases. Germline CDR1 reads SGHNT; CDR2 reads YYREEE (reference sequence). This CDR3 has 15 amino acids. Trimming cost V 4 bases and J 3 bases; bases outside gene matches: 7. The DNA for the CDR3 is TGTGCCAGCAGCCCGACAGGGGGGTACGACACTGAAGCTTTCTTT. It codes for CASSPTGGYDTEAFF.

This clone appeared a single time. The chain couples TRBV15 to TRBJ2-1; maybe TRBD1 (5 bases). Germline loops: CDR1 LNHNV, CDR2 YYDKDF (reference sequence). The CDR3 length is 18 residues. Trimming left V 1 base short and J 0 bases short, with 16 bases between. The CDR3 nucleotides read TGTGCCACCAGCAGAGCCTCCCTCAGGGCTAGCTCCTACAATGAGCAGTTCTTC. Its protein is CATSRASLRASSYNEQFF.

J is TRBJ2-2 and V is TRBV7-3; D may be TRBD1 (6 bases). Germline V lookup: CDR1 SGHTA, CDR2 FQGTGA. Trimming took 2 bases from V and 3 from J, leaving 10 bases between them. There are 15 residues in the CDR3. CDR3 nucleotides: TGTGCCAGCAGCTTAGGGGGCAGCTACACCGGGGAGCTGTTTTTT. It specifies CASSLGGSYTGELFF.

This clone was recorded only once. The rearrangement joins TRBV5-6 to TRBJ1-2, with 7 bases fitting TRBD1. Germline lookup yields CDR1 SGHDT and CDR2 YYEEEE. V shed 0 bases, J shed 4 bases, and the junction held 3 bases outside the gene matches. The CDR3 totals 14 residues. CDR3 region: CASSLATGSYGYTF. CDR3 nucleotide sequence: TGTGCCAGCAGCTTGGCGACAGGGAGCTATGGCTACACCTTC.